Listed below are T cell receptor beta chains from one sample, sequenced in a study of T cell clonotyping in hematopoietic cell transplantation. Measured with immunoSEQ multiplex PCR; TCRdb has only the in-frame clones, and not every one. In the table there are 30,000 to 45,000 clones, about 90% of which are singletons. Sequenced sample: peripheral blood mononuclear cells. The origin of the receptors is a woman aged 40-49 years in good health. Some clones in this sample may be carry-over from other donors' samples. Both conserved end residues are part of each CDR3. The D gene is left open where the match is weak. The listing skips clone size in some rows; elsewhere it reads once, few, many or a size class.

TGTGCCAGCCGGACAGTTAGCAATCAGCCCCAGCATTTT,CASRTVSNQPQHF,TRBV28,.,.,TRBJ1-5
TGTGCCAGCACCGGCCAGGGAGAGGAGCCCCAGCATTTT,CASTGQGEEPQHF,TRBV28,.,once,TRBJ1-5
TGCAGCGTTGTAGGGACAGGAGGAGAGACCCAGTACTTC,CSVVGTGGETQYF,TRBV29-1,TRBD1,.,TRBJ2-5
TGTGCCTGGAGTGGGTCTTACAGTGAGCAGTTCTTC,CAWSGSYSEQFF,TRBV30,.,few,TRBJ2-1
TGTGCCAGCAGCGGGGGACTAGCGGGAGGTCAGAACACCGGGGAGCTGTTTTTT,CASSGGLAGGQNTGELFF,TRBV9,TRBD2,.,TRBJ2-2
TGTGCCAGCAGTTACCCGACTAGCGCACCGGGGGCGTACTTC,CASSYPTSAPGAYF,TRBV28,TRBD2,.,TRBJ2-7
TGTGCCAGCTCACCCAGGCGGACTCCGGGTGAGCAGTTCTTC,CASSPRRTPGEQFF,TRBV18,.,.,TRBJ2-1
TGTGCCAGCAGCTGGACGGGACAGAGTAACTATGGCTACACCTTC,CASSWTGQSNYGYTF,TRBV28,TRBD1,.,TRBJ1-2
TGCGCCAGCGCCCGCGAGGTGGGAGCGCCGGATTGGTTCTTC,CASAREVGAPDWFF,TRBV5-1,.,few,TRBJ2-1
TGTGCCAGCAGACAGGGGGCTGGCTACACCTTC,CASRQGAGYTF,TRBV6-1,TRBD1,.,TRBJ1-2
TGTGCCAGCAGGGAAGCCGGGACAGGGGGCTCAGATACGCAGTATTTT,CASREAGTGGSDTQYF,TRBV7-3,TRBD1,.,TRBJ2-3
TGCGCCAGCACCCCACCCGCGGATGGCTACACCTTC,CASTPPADGYTF,TRBV23-1,.,.,TRBJ1-2
TGTGCCAGCAGCGAGGGACAGGGTTGGAATCAGCCCCAGCATTTT,CASSEGQGWNQPQHF,TRBV25-1,TRBD1,.,TRBJ1-5
TGTGCCTGGTGTCACCGACATCTTTGGAACACTGAAGCTTTCTTT,CAWCHRHLWNTEAFF,TRBV30,.,once,TRBJ1-1
TGTGCCAGTAGTCGCCGTACGGACAGCTCCTACAATGAGCAGTTCTTC,CASSRRTDSSYNEQFF,TRBV19,.,.,TRBJ2-1
TGTGCCTGGGACGAAGCGGACTACAATGAGCAGTTCTTC,CAWDEADYNEQFF,TRBV30,.,.,TRBJ2-1
TGCGCCAGCCAAAACCCGGGACTGTCCACAGATACGCAGTATTTT,CASQNPGLSTDTQYF,TRBV10-1,.,.,TRBJ2-3
TGTGCCAGCAGCGTAGGAGGGGCTATGAACACTGAAGCTTTCTTT,CASSVGGAMNTEAFF,TRBV9,.,.,TRBJ1-1
TGCGCCAGCAGCTGGGGACTAGCGGGAGGTTCGAACACCGGGGAGCTGTTTTTT,CASSWGLAGGSNTGELFF,TRBV5-1,TRBD2,.,TRBJ2-2
TGTGCCAGCAGCGTAGAACACACTAACTATGGCTACACCTTC,CASSVEHTNYGYTF,TRBV9,.,.,TRBJ1-2
TGTGCCAGCGGGATAGCGGGAACGACCAATGAGCAGTTCTTC,CASGIAGTTNEQFF,TRBV7-9,TRBD2,.,TRBJ2-1
TGTGCCAGTTTGGACAGGGGACAGCCCCAGCATTTT,CASLDRGQPQHF,TRBV19,TRBD1,.,TRBJ1-5
TGTGCCTGGAGTCGGGACATGAGCACAGATACGCAGTATTTT,CAWSRDMSTDTQYF,TRBV30,.,once,TRBJ2-3
TGTGCCAGCAGCGGCGCCGGGACTAACCCCTACGAGCAGTACTTC,CASSGAGTNPYEQYF,TRBV6-5,TRBD2,.,TRBJ2-7
TGTGCCAGCAGCCTGGACGCCACCGGGGAGCTGTTTTTT,CASSLDATGELFF,TRBV28,.,.,TRBJ2-2
TGTGCCAGCAGTTTCGGAGGGGGCTTCGATGAAAAACTGTTTTTT,CASSFGGGFDEKLFF,TRBV28,TRBD1,.,TRBJ1-4
TGTGCCAGCAGCTTGAGAGGGCGGACCTACGAGCAGTACTTC,CASSLRGRTYEQYF,TRBV5-4,.,.,TRBJ2-7
TGTGCCAGCAGCACAGACACAGATACGCAGTATTTT,CASSTDTDTQYF,TRBV6-1,.,.,TRBJ2-3